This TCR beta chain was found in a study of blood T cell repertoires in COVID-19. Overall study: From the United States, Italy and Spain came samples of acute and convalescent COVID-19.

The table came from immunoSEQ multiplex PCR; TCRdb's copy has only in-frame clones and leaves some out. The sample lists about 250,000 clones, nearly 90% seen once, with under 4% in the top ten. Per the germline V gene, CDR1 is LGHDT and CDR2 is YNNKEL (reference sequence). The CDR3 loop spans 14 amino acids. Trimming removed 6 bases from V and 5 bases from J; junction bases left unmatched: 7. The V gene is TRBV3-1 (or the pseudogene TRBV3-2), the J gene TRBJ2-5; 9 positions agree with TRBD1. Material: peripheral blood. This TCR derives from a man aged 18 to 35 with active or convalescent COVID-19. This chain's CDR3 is CASRFTGGLETQYF. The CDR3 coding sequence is TGTGCCAGCAGGTTTACAGGGGGCCTGGAGACCCAGTACTTC.